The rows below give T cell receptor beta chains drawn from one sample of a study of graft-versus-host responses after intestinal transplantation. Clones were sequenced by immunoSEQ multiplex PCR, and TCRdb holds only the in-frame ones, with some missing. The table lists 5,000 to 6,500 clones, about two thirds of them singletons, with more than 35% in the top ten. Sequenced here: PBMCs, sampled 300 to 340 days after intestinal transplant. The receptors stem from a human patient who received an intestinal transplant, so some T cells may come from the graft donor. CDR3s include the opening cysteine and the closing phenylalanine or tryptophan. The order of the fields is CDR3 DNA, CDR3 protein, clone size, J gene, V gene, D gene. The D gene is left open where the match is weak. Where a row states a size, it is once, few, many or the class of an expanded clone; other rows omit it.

cdr3_nt: TGTGCCAGCAGGACAGGGGACACCGGGGAGCTGTTTTTT
cdr3_aa: CASRTGDTGELFF
clone_size: -
j_call: TRBJ2-2
v_call: TRBV6-6
d_call: TRBD1

cdr3_nt: TGTGCCAGCAGGGGAGGAAACACCATATATTTT
cdr3_aa: CASRGGNTIYF
clone_size: -
j_call: TRBJ1-3
v_call: TRBV6-6
d_call: -

cdr3_nt: TGTGCCAGCAGTGTCTACAATGAGCAGTTCTTC
cdr3_aa: CASSVYNEQFF
clone_size: -
j_call: TRBJ2-1
v_call: TRBV19
d_call: -

cdr3_nt: TGTGCCAGCAGCCCCTATTTGAGGGTGGGTAATTCACCCCTCCACTTT
cdr3_aa: CASSPYLRVGNSPLHF
clone_size: -
j_call: TRBJ1-6
v_call: TRBV7-2
d_call: -

cdr3_nt: TGCAGCGTTCCAGTCGGGGCACAGAACACTGAAGCTTTCTTT
cdr3_aa: CSVPVGAQNTEAFF
clone_size: -
j_call: TRBJ1-1
v_call: TRBV29-1
d_call: -

cdr3_nt: TGCGCCAGCAGCTCTTTAACAGGGGGGGAAGATAATAGCAATCAGCCCCAGCATTTT
cdr3_aa: CASSSLTGGEDNSNQPQHF
clone_size: -
j_call: TRBJ1-5
v_call: TRBV5-1
d_call: TRBD1

cdr3_nt: TGTGCCAGCAGCTTAGGCAGGCTGCTCTTCTTT
cdr3_aa: CASSLGRLLFF
clone_size: -
j_call: TRBJ1-1
v_call: TRBV7-2
d_call: -

cdr3_nt: TGTGCCAGCAGTGGACAGGGAAACACCATATATTTT
cdr3_aa: CASSGQGNTIYF
clone_size: few
j_call: TRBJ1-3
v_call: TRBV6-6
d_call: -

cdr3_nt: TGTGCCAGCAGCGTCCCGGAAGGCTACACCTTC
cdr3_aa: CASSVPEGYTF
clone_size: -
j_call: TRBJ1-2
v_call: TRBV6-6
d_call: -

cdr3_nt: TGTGCAAGTCGCTTAGGGCCCAGAGTCACCACTAATGAAAAACTGTTTTTT
cdr3_aa: CASRLGPRVTTNEKLFF
clone_size: -
j_call: TRBJ1-4
v_call: TRBV12-2
d_call: -

cdr3_nt: TGTGCCAGCAGCGTAGGTCCCCCCAGCTCCTACAATGAGCAGTTCTTC
cdr3_aa: CASSVGPPSSYNEQFF
clone_size: -
j_call: TRBJ2-1
v_call: TRBV9
d_call: -

cdr3_nt: TGTGCCAGCAGCCCCGGGACAGGGTTCGAGCAGTACTTC
cdr3_aa: CASSPGTGFEQYF
clone_size: -
j_call: TRBJ2-7
v_call: TRBV6-5
d_call: TRBD1

cdr3_nt: TGTGCCAGTAGTATCACAGGGGGCACAGATACGCAGTATTTT
cdr3_aa: CASSITGGTDTQYF
clone_size: -
j_call: TRBJ2-3
v_call: TRBV19
d_call: TRBD1

cdr3_nt: TGCAGCGTTTGGGGATCGAACTATGGCTACACCTTC
cdr3_aa: CSVWGSNYGYTF
clone_size: -
j_call: TRBJ1-2
v_call: TRBV29-1
d_call: -

cdr3_nt: TGTGCCAGCAGCTTGGACTTCACCTACGAGCAGTACTTC
cdr3_aa: CASSLDFTYEQYF
clone_size: -
j_call: TRBJ2-7
v_call: TRBV5-4
d_call: -

cdr3_nt: TGTGCCAGCAGCTTAGAGCCATACGGGACAGATACGCAGTATTTT
cdr3_aa: CASSLEPYGTDTQYF
clone_size: -
j_call: TRBJ2-3
v_call: TRBV11-2
d_call: -

cdr3_nt: TGTGCCAGCAGTTTGGGCAGGAACTACGAGCAGTACTTC
cdr3_aa: CASSLGRNYEQYF
clone_size: medium-sized
j_call: TRBJ2-7
v_call: TRBV27
d_call: -

cdr3_nt: TGCGCCAGCAGCCGAACGACGGGCGTAAAAAGCATTCAAGAGACCCAGTACTTC
cdr3_aa: CASSRTTGVKSIQETQYF
clone_size: -
j_call: TRBJ2-5
v_call: TRBV4-3
d_call: -

cdr3_nt: TGTGCCACCAGCAGAGATTTTCAGGGGTATGGATATAATTCACCCCTCCACTTT
cdr3_aa: CATSRDFQGYGYNSPLHF
clone_size: -
j_call: TRBJ1-6
v_call: TRBV15
d_call: -

cdr3_nt: TGCGCCAGCAGCCAAAGGCCCCTAGGACAGGGTTTATACAATGAGCAGTTCTTC
cdr3_aa: CASSQRPLGQGLYNEQFF
clone_size: -
j_call: TRBJ2-1
v_call: TRBV4-1
d_call: TRBD1

cdr3_nt: TGTGCCAGCAGCCCCTGGACAGGGGATAGCAATCAGCCCCAGCATTTT
cdr3_aa: CASSPWTGDSNQPQHF
clone_size: -
j_call: TRBJ1-5
v_call: TRBV7-6
d_call: TRBD1

cdr3_nt: TGTGCCAGCAGCCGGCCCACAGGGGGCGCTGGCTACACCTTC
cdr3_aa: CASSRPTGGAGYTF
clone_size: -
j_call: TRBJ1-2
v_call: TRBV21-1
d_call: -